The 20 T cell receptor beta chains reported below all come from one sample, sequenced in a study of identical twins. TCRdb redid the calling of the 5' RACE reads with MiXCR, one entry per CDR3 protein. The data show 450,000 to 650,000 distinct CDR3 sequences, around 15% seen once. The same sample was also studied in work on yellow fever vaccine responses in identical twins.

Specimen: CD4+ T cells sorted from blood. All receptors derive from a woman younger than 35 in good health.

This clonotype was picked up a small number of times. The chain couples TRBV6-5 to TRBJ1-5, with D maybe TRBD1 (5 bases). The CDR3 extends over 14 amino acids. Trimming took off 4 bases at V and 6 bases at J, with 13 bases between the two ends. Germline loops: CDR1 MNHEY, CDR2 SVGAGI. CDR3 sequence reads: CASSFVGAGQPQHF. DNA of the CDR3: TGTGCCAGCAGTTTTGTCGGGGCCGGTCAGCCCCAGCATTTT.

This clonotype occurred a few times. This chain uses TRBV7-8 with TRBJ1-2; D is unresolved. V was clipped by 1 base and J by 11 bases, with 11 bases between them. The germline V gene encodes CDR1 SGHVS and CDR2 FQNEAQ. The length of the CDR3 is 12 residues. Here the CDR3 reads CASSLGRVRYTF. The CDR3 region has the DNA TGTGCCAGCAGCTTAGGCCGGGTTCGTTACACCTTC.

The table lists this clonotype with a few counts. V and J are TRBV11-3 and TRBJ2-1; D perhaps matches TRBD1 (5 bases). There are 15 residues in the CDR3. Germline V gives CDR1 SGHNT, CDR2 YENEEA. V was clipped by 3 bases and J by 6 bases, with 15 bases between them. Here the CDR3 reads CASSFPPGQGNEQFF. The CDR3 DNA reads TGTGCCAGCAGCTTCCCCCCAGGGCAGGGCAATGAGCAGTTCTTC.

The genes are TRBV12-3 or TRBV12-4 and TRBJ2-1, with 13 positions matching TRBD2. The ends lost 6 bases at V and 2 bases at J; junction bases unmatched: 7. The CDR3 has 17 residues. The CDR3 reads CASSRTSGRAPYNEQFF. The CDR3 DNA sequence: TGTGCCAGCAGCCGAACTAGCGGGAGGGCCCCCTACAATGAGCAGTTCTTC.

This clonotype has just a few counts. The rearrangement links TRBV11-2 to TRBJ2-1, with 12 bases identical to TRBD2. CDR3 length: 14 amino acids. V gave up 5 bases and J gave up 7 bases; unmatched junction bases: 3. Germline assignment: CDR1 SGHAT and CDR2 FQNNGV. CDR3 region: CASSRTSGVNEQFF. The DNA for the CDR3 is TGTGCCAGCAGCCGGACTAGCGGGGTTAATGAGCAGTTCTTC.

This clonotype was seen a handful of times. The chain is built from TRBV6-1 and TRBJ1-1; no reliable D call. From germline, CDR1 is MNHNS and CDR2 SASEGT. V was clipped by 7 bases and J by 9 bases, with 15 bases between them. The CDR3 is 12 amino acids. CDR3 sequence (DNA): TGTGCCAGCAATACAAGGGCAGCCAAAGCTTTCTTT. This codes for CASNTRAAKAFF.

This clonotype turned up a few times. V and J are TRBV2 and TRBJ2-1; 10 bases match TRBD2. There are 17 residues in the CDR3. The V gene end was trimmed by 3 bases and the J gene end by 8 bases; junction bases not matched to a gene: 13. Germline V gene lookup returns CDR1 SNHLY and CDR2 FYNNEI. CDR3 region: CASSDGTDSSGSDEQFF. CDR3 coding DNA: TGTGCCAGCAGTGATGGTACGGATTCTAGCGGGAGTGATGAGCAGTTCTTC.

This clonotype came up many times. The chain carries TRBV3-1 and TRBJ1-1, with 7 bases fitting TRBD1. V shed 3 bases and J 1 base; nucleotides not matched to a gene: 5. Per the germline V gene, CDR1 is LGHDT and CDR2 is YNNKEL (reference sequence). This CDR3 has 15 residues. CDR3 DNA: TGTGCCAGCAGCCAGCAGGGGGTCCGGAACACTGAAGCTTTCTTT. It encodes CASSQQGVRNTEAFF. Complete variable domain (other parts from reference TRBV3-1 and TRBJ1-1): DTAVSQTPKYLVTQMGNDKSIKCEQNLGHDTMYWYKQDSKKFLKIMFSYNNKELIINETVPNRFSPKSPDKAHLNLHINSLELGDSAVYFCASSQQGVRNTEAFFGQGTRLTVV.

This clonotype was counted only a few times. This chain joins TRBV20-1 and TRBJ1-5; D perhaps matches TRBD1 (5 bases). Per germline, CDR1 DFQATT and CDR2 SNEGSKA (reference sequence). The V end lost 0 bases, the J end lost 6 bases, and 18 bases lay between the germline ends. This CDR3 has 16 residues. The DNA for the CDR3 is TGCAGTGCTAGAGAGCGGCGCGGCAGGGCGACTCAGCCCCAGCATTTT. This sequence encodes CSARERRGRATQPQHF.

The chain has TRBV3-1 and TRBJ2-5, with D unclear. Germline lookup yields CDR1 LGHDT and CDR2 YNNKEL (reference sequence). The V and J ends lost 4 bases and 4 bases respectively, with 13 bases between them. The length of the CDR3 is 14 residues. DNA of the CDR3: TGTGCCAGCAGCCTGGGTCAAAGGCGAGAGACCCAGTACTTC. Protein sequence: CASSLGQRRETQYF.

J is TRBJ1-1 and V is TRBV11-3; 7 nucleotides match TRBD1. This CDR3 is built from 15 residues. The germline CDR1 and CDR2 sequences are SGHNT and YENEEA. Losses at the gene ends were 5 bases for V and 1 base for J; bases not matched to a gene: 7. DNA of the CDR3: TGTGCCAGCAGCAGAAAGGGGGCGGGGAACACTGAAGCTTTCTTT. Amino acids: CASSRKGAGNTEAFF.

This clonotype was seen more than once but under ten times. This rearrangement joins TRBV12-3 or TRBV12-4 to TRBJ1-6, with TRBD1 matching 9 bases. V trimming: 4 bases; J trimming: 9 bases; junction bases outside the gene matches: 4. The CDR3 is 14 residues long. In DNA, the CDR3 is TGTGCCAGCAGTTCCGGGACAGGGTTTTCACCCCTCCACTTT. It is translated as CASSSGTGFSPLHF.

This clonotype was counted between two and nine times. V is TRBV5-1 and J is TRBJ2-1; unclear D gene. Trimming cost V 4 bases and J 0 bases, with 8 bases left between them. Germline-derived CDR1 and CDR2 are SGHRS and YFSETQ. This CDR3 contains 14 residues. CDR3 region: CASSDPSSYNEQFF. For the CDR3, the DNA is TGCGCCAGCAGCGACCCCAGCTCCTACAATGAGCAGTTCTTC.

The chain recombines TRBV6-1 with TRBJ2-2; no reliable D call. CDR1 is MNHNS, CDR2 SASEGT, per germline. CDR3 length: 14 amino acids. Trimming took off 8 bases at V and 0 bases at J, with 10 bases between the two ends. The CDR3: CASSLHANTGELFF. CDR3 in DNA: TGTGCCAGCTCATTACACGCGAACACCGGGGAGCTGTTTTTT.

In this sample, this clonotype turned up a few times. The CDR3 sequence is CSALTGSGSDTQYF. In DNA form, the CDR3 reads TGCAGTGCGCTGACCGGTTCTGGCTCAGATACGCAGTATTTT. V and J are TRBV20-1 and TRBJ2-3; D remains unclear. The V end lost 6 bases, the J end lost 4 bases, and 17 bases lay between the germline ends. This CDR3 region has 14 residues. Germline lookup yields CDR1 DFQATT and CDR2 SNEGSKA (reference sequence).

This clonotype was recorded a few times. The rearrangement links TRBV20-1 to TRBJ2-7; tentatively, D is TRBD2 (7 bases). Germline CDR1 and CDR2: DFQATT and SNEGSKA (reference sequence). V was clipped by 1 base and J by 0 bases, with 13 bases between them. The CDR3 runs 15 residues. The DNA for the CDR3 is TGCAGTGCTAGAGGGGCGGGGGCACGCTCCTACGAGCAGTACGTC. Amino acid sequence: CSARGAGARSYEQYV.

The rearrangement uses TRBV28 and TRBJ2-7; no clear D. The V end lost 3 bases, the J end lost 0 bases, and 12 bases lay between the germline ends. This CDR3 is built from 15 residues. Germline CDR1 reads MDHEN; CDR2 reads SYDVKM. CDR3 DNA sequence: TGTGCCAGCAGTTTTCGAGGACGGACCTCCTACGAGCAGTACGTC. Protein: CASSFRGRTSYEQYV.

This clonotype was seen more than once but under ten times. The V call is TRBV24-1, the J call TRBJ1-2; D possibly corresponds to TRBD1 (5 bases). This CDR3 is built from 13 residues. Germline loops: CDR1 KGHDR, CDR2 SFDVKD. The V and J ends lost 3 bases and 9 bases respectively, with 13 bases between them. This chain's CDR3 is CATSDGTLVSYTF. In nucleotides, the CDR3 is TGTGCCACCAGTGATGGGACGTTGGTCAGCTACACCTTC.

This chain uses TRBV6-5 with TRBJ2-3; TRBD2 is a possible D gene (5 bases). V was trimmed by 0 bases and J by 2 bases, leaving 15 bases between them. Per the germline V gene, CDR1 is MNHEY and CDR2 is SVGAGI. The CDR3 is 17 amino acids. CDR3 sequence: CASSYSTLASATDTQYF. The CDR3, as DNA: TGTGCCAGCAGTTACTCTACGCTAGCTTCAGCCACAGATACGCAGTATTTT.

Only a few counts were recorded for this clonotype. The chain carries TRBV7-9 and TRBJ1-1, with D perhaps matching TRBD1 (5 bases). The V end was cut by 1 base, the J end by 1 base, with 13 bases between. Germline assignment: CDR1 SEHNR and CDR2 FQNEAQ (reference sequence). CDR3 length equals 16 residues. CDR3 sequence (DNA): TGTGCCAGCAGCTTAGTCCTTAGGGGATCGAACACTGAAGCTTTCTTT. Translating it yields CASSLVLRGSNTEAFF.